This T cell receptor beta chain was obtained from a study of CD4 T cells in relation to SARS-CoV-2 and coronaviruses. Across the whole study: Convalescent donors were aged about 21 to 72, with median approximately 40 years.

Only in-frame clones appear in the TCRdb table, and some are missing; sequencing was by immunoSEQ multiplex PCR. The sample consists of about 43,000 clones, around 80% of them appearing once. Worth noting for this clone: Antigen unknown.

Germline V gene data show CDR1 as MNHEY and CDR2 as SMNVEV (reference sequence). The CDR3 extends over 17 amino acids. Trimming removed 5 bases from V and 1 base from J; junction bases left unmatched: 10. J is TRBJ2-1 and V is TRBV27; 8 nucleotides line up with TRBD2. Sequencing was carried out using naive CD4+ T cells from PBMCs, cultured in vitro. Documented subset: naive CD4+ T cells isolated by negative enrichment. The receptor comes from an adult with COVID-19. The CDR3 DNA follows: TGTGCCAGCAGTGGTAGCGGGAACGGATGGTCCTACAATGAGCAGTTCTTC. Translating gives CASSGSGNGWSYNEQFF.